The source of this TCR beta chain is a study of tumor and adjacent non-tumor tissue in lung cancer. The germline V gene has CDR1 LGHNA and CDR2 YNFKEQ. The CDR3 contains 14 residues. V was cut by 6 bases and J by 3 bases, with 15 bases left in between. A modified ARM-PCR protocol with three rounds of nested PCR amplified TCRbeta. TCRdb recomputed calls from the multiplex PCR reads with MiXCR, one row per CDR3 protein. The sample includes about 86,000 distinct CDR3 sequences, 65% to 80% of them seen just once. RNA was extracted from bulk tissue without any cell sorting. More than 3 cm separated this lung sample from the edge of the tumor.

The sample comprised distant non-tumor lung tissue. This sequence originates from a woman between 45 and 65 years old with non-small cell lung cancer. V and J are TRBV4-2 and TRBJ2-7; D is unclear. The CDR3 region has the DNA TGTGCCAGCAGTCACACGCTGGCGCACTACGAGCAGTACTTC. Its protein is CASSHTLAHYEQYF.